The 5 T cell receptor beta chains below all came from one sample that was sequenced in a study of cytomegalovirus exposure and HLA in healthy donors. The PCR made use of 60 Vbeta and 13 Jbeta primers. The assay was immunoSEQ multiplex PCR, and TCRdb's table has in-frame clones only and misses some. The table shows 110,000 to 150,000 clones, with about 85% occurring only once. What was sequenced was PBMCs. All receptors come from a boy aged 2 to 10 in good health and CMV-seronegative.

This clone was seen only once. This chain links TRBV18 with TRBJ1-2; D remains unclear. Germline CDR1 is KGHSH and CDR2 is LQKENI. Deletions cut 2 bases from V and 5 bases from J, with 12 bases between. This CDR3 region has 14 residues. The CDR3 spells CASSPAPGDYGYTF. For the CDR3, the DNA is TGTGCCAGCTCACCAGCACCGGGAGATTATGGCTACACCTTC.

V gene TRBV9 combines with J gene TRBJ2-1, with a tentative D call TRBD2 (7 bases). Trimming pared 2 bases from V and 8 bases from J, leaving 17 bases between. The CDR3 loop spans 15 amino acids. The germline V gene has CDR1 SGDLS and CDR2 YYNGEE. CDR3 nucleotides: TGTGCCAGCAGCGTCATGGTCGCGGGGGCCGATGAGCAGTTCTTC. This gives the protein CASSVMVAGADEQFF.

The chain combines TRBV7-2 with TRBJ1-2, with D possibly matching TRBD1 (6 bases). Germline V gene lookup returns CDR1 SGHTA and CDR2 FQGNSA. The CDR3 totals 15 residues. With 1 base removed from V and 0 bases from J, the gap between germline ends came to 9 bases. The CDR3 spells CASSLGTEANYGYTF. Here the CDR3 DNA reads TGTGCCAGCAGCTTAGGGACAGAAGCTAACTATGGCTACACCTTC.

V gene TRBV5-4 combines with J gene TRBJ1-1; weak D call: TRBD1 (6 bases). The CDR3 runs to 15 residues. The V end was cut by 10 bases, the J end by 4 bases, with 23 bases between. Germline assignment: CDR1 SGHNT and CDR2 YYREEE (reference sequence). CDR3 bases: TGTGCCCTAAATTCCCCGTCCGGGGGGCCCACTGAAGCTTTCTTT. It specifies CALNSPSGGPTEAFF.

This clone is a singleton in its sample. This likely comes from a read error, as the CDR3 has no conserved phenylalanine or tryptophan at its end. The chain is built from TRBV19 and TRBJ1-5; 9 nucleotides align to TRBD1. CDR3 length: 14 residues. V trimming: 9 bases; J trimming: 6 bases; junction bases outside the gene matches: 9. CDR1 and CDR2 (germline): LNHDA, SQIVND (reference sequence). The CDR3 region is CASQQGAVVQPQHS. In nucleotides, the CDR3 is TGTGCCAGCCAACAGGGGGCCGTAGTTCAGCCCCAGCATTCT.